This T cell receptor (beta chain) originates from a study of spatial heterogeneity in lung cancer. Findings and caveats of the study: Tumors with more nonsynonymous mutations had more expanded intratumoral alpha and beta TCRs.

V lost 5 bases to trimming and J lost 5 bases; unmatched junction nucleotides: 11. The CDR3 covers 16 residues. Germline assignment: CDR1 MNHEY and CDR2 SMNVEV (reference sequence). MiXCR was run by TCRdb on the 5' RACE reads, yielding one entry per CDR3 protein. The sample carries about 13,000 distinct CDR3 sequences, 3% to 4% recorded once. This clonotype was observed many times. Its antigen is unidentified. Time point in this sample: sample taken at primary tumor resection. Patients with untreated early-stage non-small cell lung cancer, numbering 72, were the donors. Extraction of whole RNA from tumor, nontumor lung or frozen PBMC preceded unsorted sequencing.

The starting material was lung tumor tissue, obtained at surgery. The chain has TRBV27 and TRBJ2-7; the match to TRBD1 covers 11 bases. The sequence was collected from a male donor with early-stage non-small cell lung cancer. This chain's CDR3 is CASSLRRGQGGHEQYF. CDR3 DNA: TGTGCCAGCAGTCTGAGACGGGGACAGGGGGGCCACGAGCAGTACTTC.